This T cell receptor (beta chain) was recovered during a study of blood T cell repertoires in COVID-19. As for the study in general: Acute and convalescent COVID-19 samples came from the United States, Italy and Spain.

Cohort allocation depended upon clinical history that participants reported. CDR3 size: 14 residues. Germline lookup yields CDR1 SQVTM and CDR2 ANQGSEA. With 4 bases clipped from V and 3 bases from J, the junction kept 9 bases outside the gene matches. As handled by the study authors: Nucleated cell number was recorded as an estimate derived from reference gene primer amplification. TCRdb keeps only in-frame clones here, not all; method: immunoSEQ multiplex PCR. Clone size and V and J calls were adopted from that table, with D and trimming inferred from the DNA. The data contain under 500,000 clones, nearly 90% of them singletons.

The receptor was derived from a woman aged 18-29 years with acute COVID-19. The V and J genes are TRBV29-1 and TRBJ2-7, with TRBD1 identical over 7 bases. Sequenced material: PBMCs or T cells enriched from blood (not recorded which). In nucleotides, the CDR3 is TGCAGCGTTGGCCCGACAGGGAACGGCTACGAGCAGTACTTC. This codes for CSVGPTGNGYEQYF.